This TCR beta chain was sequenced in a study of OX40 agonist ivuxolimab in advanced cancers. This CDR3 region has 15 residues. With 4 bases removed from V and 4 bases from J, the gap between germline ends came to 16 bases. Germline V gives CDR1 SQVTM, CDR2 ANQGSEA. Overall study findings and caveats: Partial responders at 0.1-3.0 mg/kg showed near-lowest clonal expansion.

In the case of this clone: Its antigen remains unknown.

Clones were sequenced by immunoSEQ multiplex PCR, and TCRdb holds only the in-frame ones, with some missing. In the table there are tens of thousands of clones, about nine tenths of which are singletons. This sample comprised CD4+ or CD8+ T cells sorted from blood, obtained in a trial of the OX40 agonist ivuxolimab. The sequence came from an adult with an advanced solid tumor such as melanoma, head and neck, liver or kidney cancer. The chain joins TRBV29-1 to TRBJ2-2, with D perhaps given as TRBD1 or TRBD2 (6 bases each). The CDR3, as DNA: TGCAGCGTTGTAATTTCGGGGGCTGTCACCGGGGAGCTGTTTTTT. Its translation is CSVVISGAVTGELFF.